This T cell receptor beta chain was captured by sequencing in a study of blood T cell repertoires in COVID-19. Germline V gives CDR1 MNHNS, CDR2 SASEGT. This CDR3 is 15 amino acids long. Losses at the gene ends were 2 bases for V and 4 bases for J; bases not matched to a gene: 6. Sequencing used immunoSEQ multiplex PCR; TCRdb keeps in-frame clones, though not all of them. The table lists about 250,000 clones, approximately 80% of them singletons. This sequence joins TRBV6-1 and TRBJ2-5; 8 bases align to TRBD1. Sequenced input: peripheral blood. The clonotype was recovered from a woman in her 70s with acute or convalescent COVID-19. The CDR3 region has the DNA TGTGCCAGCAGTGAATGGCAGGGGGCTCGAGAGACCCAGTACTTC. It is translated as CASSEWQGARETQYF.